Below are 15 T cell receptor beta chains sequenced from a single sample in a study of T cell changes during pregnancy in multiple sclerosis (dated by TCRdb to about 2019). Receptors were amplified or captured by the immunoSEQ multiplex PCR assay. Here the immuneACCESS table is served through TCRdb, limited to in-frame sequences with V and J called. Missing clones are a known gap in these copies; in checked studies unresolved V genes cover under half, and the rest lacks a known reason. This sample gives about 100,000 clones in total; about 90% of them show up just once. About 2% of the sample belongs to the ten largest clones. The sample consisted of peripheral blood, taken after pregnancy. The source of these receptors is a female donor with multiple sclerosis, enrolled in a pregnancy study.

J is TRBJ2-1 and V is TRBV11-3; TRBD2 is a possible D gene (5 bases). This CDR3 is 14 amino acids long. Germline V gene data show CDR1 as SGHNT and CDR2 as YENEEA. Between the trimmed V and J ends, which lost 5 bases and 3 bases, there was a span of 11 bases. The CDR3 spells CASSRLGVYNEQFF. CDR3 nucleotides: TGTGCCAGCAGCCGACTGGGAGTCTACAATGAGCAGTTCTTC.

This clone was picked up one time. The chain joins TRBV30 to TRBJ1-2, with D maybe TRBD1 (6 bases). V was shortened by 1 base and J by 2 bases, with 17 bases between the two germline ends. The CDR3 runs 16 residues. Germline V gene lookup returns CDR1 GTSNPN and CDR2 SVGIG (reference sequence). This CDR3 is CAWSAPLTGKNYGYTF. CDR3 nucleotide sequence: TGTGCCTGGAGTGCCCCTCTCACAGGGAAAAACTATGGCTACACCTTC.

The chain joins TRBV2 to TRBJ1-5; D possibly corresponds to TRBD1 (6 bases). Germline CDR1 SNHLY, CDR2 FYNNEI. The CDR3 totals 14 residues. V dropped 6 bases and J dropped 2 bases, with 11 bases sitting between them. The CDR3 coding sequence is TGTGCCAGCAGCTTCTACAGGGGCAATCAGCCCCAGCATTTT. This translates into CASSFYRGNQPQHF.

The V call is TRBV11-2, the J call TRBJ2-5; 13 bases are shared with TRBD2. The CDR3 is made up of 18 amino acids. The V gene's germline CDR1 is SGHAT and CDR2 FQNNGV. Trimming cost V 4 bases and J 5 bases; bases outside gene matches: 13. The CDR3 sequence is CASSSISGLAGSMETQYF. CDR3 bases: TGTGCCAGCAGCTCGATCTCGGGACTAGCGGGGTCTATGGAGACCCAGTACTTC.

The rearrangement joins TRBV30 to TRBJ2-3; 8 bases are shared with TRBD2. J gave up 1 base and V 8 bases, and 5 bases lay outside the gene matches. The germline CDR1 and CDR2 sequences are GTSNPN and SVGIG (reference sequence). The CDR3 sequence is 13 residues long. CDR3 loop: CARGGRGTDTQYF. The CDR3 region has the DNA TGTGCCCGCGGGGGGAGGGGCACAGATACGCAGTATTTT.

CDR3 coding DNA: TGTGCCAGCAGCTTAGAGCAGGGGGGTTCACCCCTCCACTTT. This codes for CASSLEQGGSPLHF. The chain links TRBV7-9 to TRBJ1-6; 7 bases match TRBD1. This CDR3 spans 14 amino acids. The germline CDR1 and CDR2 sequences are SEHNR and FQNEAQ (reference sequence). Germline trimming cut 1 base from V and 9 bases from J; bases unmatched to any gene: 3.

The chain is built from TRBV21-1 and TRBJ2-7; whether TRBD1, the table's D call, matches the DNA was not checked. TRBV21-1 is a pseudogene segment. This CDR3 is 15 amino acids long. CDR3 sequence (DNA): TGTGCCAGCAGCGAGTTCCGGGACAGGGGGTACGAGCAGTACTTC. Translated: CASSEFRDRGYEQYF.

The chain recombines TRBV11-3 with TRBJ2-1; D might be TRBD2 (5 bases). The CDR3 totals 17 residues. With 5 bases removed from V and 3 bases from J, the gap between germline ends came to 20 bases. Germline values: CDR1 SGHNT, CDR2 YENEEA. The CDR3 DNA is TGTGCCAGCAGCCGAGGGTCGACAAAAAGCGGCTACAATGAGCAGTTCTTC. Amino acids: CASSRGSTKSGYNEQFF.

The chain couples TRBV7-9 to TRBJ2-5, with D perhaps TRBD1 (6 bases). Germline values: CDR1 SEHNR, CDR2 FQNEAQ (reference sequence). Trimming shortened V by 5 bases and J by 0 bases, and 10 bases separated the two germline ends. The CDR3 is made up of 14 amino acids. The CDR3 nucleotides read TGTGCCAGCAGCCAGGACAGTTACCAAGAGACCCAGTACTTC. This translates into CASSQDSYQETQYF.

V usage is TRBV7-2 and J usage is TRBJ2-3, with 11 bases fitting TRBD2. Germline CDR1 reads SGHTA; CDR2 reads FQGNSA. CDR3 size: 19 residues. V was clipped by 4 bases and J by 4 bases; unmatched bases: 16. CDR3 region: CASSSRFLIAGGQSDTQYF. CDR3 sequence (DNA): TGTGCCAGCAGCTCCCGTTTCCTTATAGCGGGGGGGCAGTCAGATACGCAGTATTTT.

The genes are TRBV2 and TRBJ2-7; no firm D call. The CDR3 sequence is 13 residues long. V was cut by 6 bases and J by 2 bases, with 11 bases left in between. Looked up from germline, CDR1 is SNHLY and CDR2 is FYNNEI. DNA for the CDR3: TGTGCCAGCAGAGCTCAGGTGGCCTACGAGCAGTACTTC. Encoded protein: CASRAQVAYEQYF.

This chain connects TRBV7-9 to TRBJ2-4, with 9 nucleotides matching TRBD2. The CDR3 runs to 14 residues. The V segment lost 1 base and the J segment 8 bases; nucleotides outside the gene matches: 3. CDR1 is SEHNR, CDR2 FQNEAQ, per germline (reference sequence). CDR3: CASSLGAGGDIQYF. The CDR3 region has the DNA TGTGCCAGCAGCTTAGGTGCGGGGGGGGACATTCAGTACTTC.

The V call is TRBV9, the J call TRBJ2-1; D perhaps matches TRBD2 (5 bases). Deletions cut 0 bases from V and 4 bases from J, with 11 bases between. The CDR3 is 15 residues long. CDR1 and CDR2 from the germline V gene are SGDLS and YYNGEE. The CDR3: CASSVVSGSYNEQFF. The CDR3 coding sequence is TGTGCCAGCAGCGTAGTCAGCGGATCATACAATGAGCAGTTCTTC.

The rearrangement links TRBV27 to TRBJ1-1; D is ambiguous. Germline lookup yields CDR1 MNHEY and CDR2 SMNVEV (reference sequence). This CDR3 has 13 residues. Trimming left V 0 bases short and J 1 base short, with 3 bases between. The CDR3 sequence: CASSLSRNTEAFF. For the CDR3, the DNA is TGTGCCAGCAGTTTATCTCGGAACACTGAAGCTTTCTTT.

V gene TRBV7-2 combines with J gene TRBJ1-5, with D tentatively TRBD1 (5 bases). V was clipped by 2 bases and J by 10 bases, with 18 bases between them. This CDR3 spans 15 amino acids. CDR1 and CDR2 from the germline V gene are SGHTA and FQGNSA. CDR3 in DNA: TGTGCCAGCAGCTTATTCGGGGCGATCGGGGGACCCCAGCATTTT. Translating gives CASSLFGAIGGPQHF. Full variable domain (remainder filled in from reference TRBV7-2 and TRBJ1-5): GAGVSQSPSNKVTEKGKDVELRCDPISGHTALYWYRQSLGQGLEFLIYFQGNSAPDKSGLPSDRFSAERTGGSVSTLTIQRTQQEDSAVYLCASSLFGAIGGPQHFGDGTRLSIL.